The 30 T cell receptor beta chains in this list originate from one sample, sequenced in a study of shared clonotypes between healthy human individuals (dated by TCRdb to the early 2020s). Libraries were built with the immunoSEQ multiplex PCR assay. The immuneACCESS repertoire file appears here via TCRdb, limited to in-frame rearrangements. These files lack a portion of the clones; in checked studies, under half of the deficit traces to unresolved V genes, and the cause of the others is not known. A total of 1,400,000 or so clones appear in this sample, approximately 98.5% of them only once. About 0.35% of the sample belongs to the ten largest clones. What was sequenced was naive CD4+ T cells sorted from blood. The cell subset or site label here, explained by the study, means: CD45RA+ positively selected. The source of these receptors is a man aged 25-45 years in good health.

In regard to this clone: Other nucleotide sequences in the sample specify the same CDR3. The CDR3 is CASSLDRISTDTQYF. Here the CDR3 DNA reads TGCGCCAGCAGCCTGGACAGGATTAGCACAGATACGCAGTATTTT. V and J are TRBV5-1 and TRBJ2-3; TRBD1 agrees at 7 bases. Germline CDR1 reads SGHRS; CDR2 reads YFSETQ. V lost 4 bases, J lost 0 bases, and 5 bases stayed unmatched. The length of the CDR3 is 15 residues.

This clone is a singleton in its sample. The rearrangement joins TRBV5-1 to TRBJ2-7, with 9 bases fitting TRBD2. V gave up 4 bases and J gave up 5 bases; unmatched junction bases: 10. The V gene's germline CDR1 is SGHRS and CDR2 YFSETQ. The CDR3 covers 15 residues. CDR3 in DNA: TGCGCCAGCAGCAGTCGGGCGGGAGGGCCTCACGAGCAGTACTTC. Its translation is CASSSRAGGPHEQYF.

The CDR3 loop reads CASSLAGGAGIYEQYF. CDR3 sequence (DNA): TGTGCCAGCAGCTTAGCAGGGGGCGCTGGTATCTACGAGCAGTACTTC. The chain carries TRBV11-3 and TRBJ2-7; 8 bases line up with TRBD1. The length of the CDR3 is 16 residues. J gave up 3 bases and V 1 base, and 8 bases lay outside the gene matches. CDR1 SGHNT and CDR2 YENEEA come from the germline V gene.

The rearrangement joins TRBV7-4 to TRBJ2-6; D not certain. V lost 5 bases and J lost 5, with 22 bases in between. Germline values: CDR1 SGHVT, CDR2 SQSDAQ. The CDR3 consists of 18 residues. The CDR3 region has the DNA TGTGCCAGCAGCGCAGTGGGCAGCTCACAAAGTCGGGCCAACGTCCTGACTTTC. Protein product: CASSAVGSSQSRANVLTF.

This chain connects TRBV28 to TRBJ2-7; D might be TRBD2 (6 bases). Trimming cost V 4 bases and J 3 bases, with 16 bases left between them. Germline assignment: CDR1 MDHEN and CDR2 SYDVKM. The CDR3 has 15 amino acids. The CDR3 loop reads CASSSPLGGFYEQYF. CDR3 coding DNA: TGTGCCAGCAGTTCCCCTCTTGGGGGGTTCTACGAGCAGTACTTC.

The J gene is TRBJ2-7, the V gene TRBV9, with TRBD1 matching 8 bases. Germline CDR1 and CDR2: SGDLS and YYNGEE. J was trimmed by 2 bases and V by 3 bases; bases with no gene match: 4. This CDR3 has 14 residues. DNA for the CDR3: TGTGCCAGCAGCGCGACAGGGGCCCCCTACGAGCAGTACTTC. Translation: CASSATGAPYEQYF.

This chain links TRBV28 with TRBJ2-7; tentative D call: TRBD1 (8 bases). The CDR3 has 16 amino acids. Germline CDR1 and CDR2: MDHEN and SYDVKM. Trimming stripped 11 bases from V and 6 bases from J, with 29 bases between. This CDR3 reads CACRGDRSLYLLEQYF. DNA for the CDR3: TGTGCCTGTCGGGGGGACAGGAGTCTATATCTACTCGAGCAGTACTTC.

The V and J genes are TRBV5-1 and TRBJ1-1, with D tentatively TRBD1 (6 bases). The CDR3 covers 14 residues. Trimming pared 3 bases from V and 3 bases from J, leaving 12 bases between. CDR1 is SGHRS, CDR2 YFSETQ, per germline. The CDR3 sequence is CASSYDRMDTEAFF. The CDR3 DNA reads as TGCGCCAGCAGCTACGACAGGATGGACACTGAAGCTTTCTTT.

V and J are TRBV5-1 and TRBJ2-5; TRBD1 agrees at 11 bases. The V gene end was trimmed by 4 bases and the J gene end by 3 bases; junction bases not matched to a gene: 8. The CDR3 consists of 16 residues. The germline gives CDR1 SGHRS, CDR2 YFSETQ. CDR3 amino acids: CASSVVPGQGEETQYF. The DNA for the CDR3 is TGCGCCAGCAGCGTGGTACCGGGACAGGGGGAAGAGACCCAGTACTTC.

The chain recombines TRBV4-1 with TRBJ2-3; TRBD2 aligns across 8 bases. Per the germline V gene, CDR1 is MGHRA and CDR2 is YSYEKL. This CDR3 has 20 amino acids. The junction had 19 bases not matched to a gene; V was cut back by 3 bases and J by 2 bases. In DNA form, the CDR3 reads TGCGCCAGCAGCCAGGCAGGACTAGCCGATTCCATGCGCGACACAGATACGCAGTATTTT. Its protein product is CASSQAGLADSMRDTDTQYF.

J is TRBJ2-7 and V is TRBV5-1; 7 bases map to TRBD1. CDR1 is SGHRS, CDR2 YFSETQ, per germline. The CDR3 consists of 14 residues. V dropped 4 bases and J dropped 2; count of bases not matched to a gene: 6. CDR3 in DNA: TGCGCCAGCAGCAGGGGACAGCCAGCCTACGAGCAGTACTTC. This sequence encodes CASSRGQPAYEQYF.

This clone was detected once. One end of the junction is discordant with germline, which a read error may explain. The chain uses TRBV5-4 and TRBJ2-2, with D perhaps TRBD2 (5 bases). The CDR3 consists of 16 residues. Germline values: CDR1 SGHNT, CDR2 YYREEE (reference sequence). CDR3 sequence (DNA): TGTGCCATCAGCGGACGGCGGTCCTCGAACACCGGGGAGCTGTTTTTT. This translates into CAISGRRSSNTGELFF.

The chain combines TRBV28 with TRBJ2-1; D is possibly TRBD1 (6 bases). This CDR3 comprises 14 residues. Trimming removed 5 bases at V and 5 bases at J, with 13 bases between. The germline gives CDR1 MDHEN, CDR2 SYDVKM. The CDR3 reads CASSVDRGHNEQFF. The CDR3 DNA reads TGTGCCAGCAGTGTGGACAGAGGACACAATGAGCAGTTCTTC.

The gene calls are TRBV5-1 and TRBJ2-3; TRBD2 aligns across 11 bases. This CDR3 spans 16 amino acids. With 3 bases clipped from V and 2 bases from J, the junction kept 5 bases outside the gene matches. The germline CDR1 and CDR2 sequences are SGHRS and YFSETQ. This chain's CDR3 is CASSSGTSGNTDTQYF. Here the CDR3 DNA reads TGCGCCAGCAGCTCCGGGACTAGCGGCAACACAGATACGCAGTATTTT.

The CDR3 is CASSAQGQGPDTQYF. CDR3 sequence (DNA): TGTGCCAGCAGTGCGCAGGGACAGGGGCCAGATACGCAGTATTTT. The chain couples TRBV28 to TRBJ2-3; 10 bases agree with TRBD1. V was pared by 5 bases and J by 4 bases, with 6 bases of the junction left unmatched. The CDR3 is 15 amino acids. The germline V gene encodes CDR1 MDHEN and CDR2 SYDVKM. Based on the CDR3 plus reference TRBV28 and TRBJ2-3, the full variable domain is DVKVTQSSRYLVKRTGEKVFLECVQDMDHENMFWYRQDPGLGLRLIYFSYDVKMKEKGDIPEGYSVSREKKERFSLILESASTNQTSMYLCASSAQGQGPDTQYFGPGTRLTVL.

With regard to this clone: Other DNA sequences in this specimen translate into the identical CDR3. The CDR3 DNA is TGTGCCAGCAGCCGGGACTCTGGGGCCAACGTCCTGACTTTC. This codes for CASSRDSGANVLTF. The chain recombines TRBV7-3 with TRBJ2-6, with D perhaps TRBD2 (5 bases). Trimming cost V 5 bases and J 0 bases, with 5 bases left between them. The CDR3 is 14 residues long. Germline CDR1 is SGHTA and CDR2 is FQGTGA.

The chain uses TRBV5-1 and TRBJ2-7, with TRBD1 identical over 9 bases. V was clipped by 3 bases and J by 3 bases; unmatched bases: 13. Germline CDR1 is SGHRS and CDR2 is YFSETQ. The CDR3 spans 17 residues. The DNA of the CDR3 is TGCGCCAGCAGCTGGGGGACCGGGACAGGGTGGAGCTACGAGCAGTACTTC. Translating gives CASSWGTGTGWSYEQYF. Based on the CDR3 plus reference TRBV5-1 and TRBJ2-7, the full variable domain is KAGVTQTPRYLIKTRGQQVTLSCSPISGHRSVSWYQQTPGQGLQFLFEYFSETQRNKGNFPGRFSGRQFSNSRSEMNVSTLELGDSALYLCASSWGTGTGWSYEQYFGPGTRLTVT.

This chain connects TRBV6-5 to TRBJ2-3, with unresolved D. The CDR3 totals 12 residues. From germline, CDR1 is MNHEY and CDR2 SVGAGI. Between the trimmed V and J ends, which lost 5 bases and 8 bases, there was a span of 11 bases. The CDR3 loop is CASSSSSVTQYF. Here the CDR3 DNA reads TGTGCCAGCAGTAGCTCTAGTGTTACGCAGTATTTT.

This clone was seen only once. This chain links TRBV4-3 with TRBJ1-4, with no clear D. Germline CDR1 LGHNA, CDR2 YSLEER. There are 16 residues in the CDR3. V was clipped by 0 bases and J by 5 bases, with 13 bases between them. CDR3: CASSQDVWERNEKLFF. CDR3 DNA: TGCGCCAGCAGCCAAGACGTGTGGGAGAGAAATGAAAAACTGTTTTTT.

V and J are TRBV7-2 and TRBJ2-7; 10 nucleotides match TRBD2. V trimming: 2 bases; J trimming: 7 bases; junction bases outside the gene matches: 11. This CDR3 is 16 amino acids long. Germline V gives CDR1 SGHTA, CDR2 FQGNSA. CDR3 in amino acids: CASSLWSLAGAREQYF. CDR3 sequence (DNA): TGTGCCAGCAGCTTATGGAGTCTAGCGGGAGCTAGAGAGCAGTACTTC. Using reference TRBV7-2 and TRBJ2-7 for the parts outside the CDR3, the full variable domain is GAGVSQSPSNKVTEKGKDVELRCDPISGHTALYWYRQSLGQGLEFLIYFQGNSAPDKSGLPSDRFSAERTGGSVSTLTIQRTQQEDSAVYLCASSLWSLAGAREQYFGPGTRLTVT.

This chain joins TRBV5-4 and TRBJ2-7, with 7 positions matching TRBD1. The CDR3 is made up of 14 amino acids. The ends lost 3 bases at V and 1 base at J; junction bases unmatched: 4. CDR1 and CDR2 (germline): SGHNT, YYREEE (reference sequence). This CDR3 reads CASSSLTGSYEQYF. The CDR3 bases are TGTGCCAGCAGCTCCCTGACAGGGTCCTACGAGCAGTACTTC.

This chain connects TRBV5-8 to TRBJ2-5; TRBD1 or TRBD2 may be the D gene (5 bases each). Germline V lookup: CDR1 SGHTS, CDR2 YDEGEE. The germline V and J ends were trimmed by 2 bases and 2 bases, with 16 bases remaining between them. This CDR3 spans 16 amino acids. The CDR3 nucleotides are TGTGCCAGCAGCTTATGGGGGACCAGTAAACAAGAGACCCAGTACTTC. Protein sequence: CASSLWGTSKQETQYF.

The CDR3: CASSLLGTGSIYEQYF. The CDR3, as DNA: TGTGCCAGCAGCTTACTCGGGACAGGGTCGATCTACGAGCAGTACTTC. V and J are TRBV7-3 and TRBJ2-7; 9 bases line up with TRBD1. This CDR3 comprises 16 residues. The J segment lost 3 bases and the V segment lost 2 bases, leaving 8 bases of the junction unmatched. CDR1 is SGHTA, CDR2 FQGTGA, per germline.

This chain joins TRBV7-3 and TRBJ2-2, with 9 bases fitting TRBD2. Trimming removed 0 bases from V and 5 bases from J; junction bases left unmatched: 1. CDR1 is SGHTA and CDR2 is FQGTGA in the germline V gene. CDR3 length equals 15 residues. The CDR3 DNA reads TGTGCCAGCAGCTTAACTAGCGGGAGAACCGGGGAGCTGTTTTTT. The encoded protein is CASSLTSGRTGELFF.

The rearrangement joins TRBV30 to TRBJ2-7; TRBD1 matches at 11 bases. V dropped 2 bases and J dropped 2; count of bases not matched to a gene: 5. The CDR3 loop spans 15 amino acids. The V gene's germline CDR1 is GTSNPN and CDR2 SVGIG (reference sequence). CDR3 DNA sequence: TGTGCCTGGAGTAGAGGGACAGGGGGGGCCTACGAGCAGTACTTC. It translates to CAWSRGTGGAYEQYF.

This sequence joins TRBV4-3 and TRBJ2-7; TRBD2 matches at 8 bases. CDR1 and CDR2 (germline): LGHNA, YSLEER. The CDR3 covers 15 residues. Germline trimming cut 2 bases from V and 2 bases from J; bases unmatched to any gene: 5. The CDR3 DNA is TGCGCCAGCAGCCAAACCGGGACTAGGGCCTACGAGCAGTACTTC. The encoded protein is CASSQTGTRAYEQYF.

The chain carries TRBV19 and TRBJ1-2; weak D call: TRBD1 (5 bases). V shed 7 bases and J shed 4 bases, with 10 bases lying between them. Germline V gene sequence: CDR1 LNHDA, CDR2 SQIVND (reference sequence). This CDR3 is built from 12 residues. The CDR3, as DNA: TGTGCCAGTACCCCCCAGGGCTATGGCTACACCTTC. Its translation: CASTPQGYGYTF.

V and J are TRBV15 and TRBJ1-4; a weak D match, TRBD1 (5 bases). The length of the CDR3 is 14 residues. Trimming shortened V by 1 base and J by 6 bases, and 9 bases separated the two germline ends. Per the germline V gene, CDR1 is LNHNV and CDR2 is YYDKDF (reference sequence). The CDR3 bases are TGTGCCACCAGCAGAGCGGGACCGCATGAAAAACTGTTTTTT. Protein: CATSRAGPHEKLFF.

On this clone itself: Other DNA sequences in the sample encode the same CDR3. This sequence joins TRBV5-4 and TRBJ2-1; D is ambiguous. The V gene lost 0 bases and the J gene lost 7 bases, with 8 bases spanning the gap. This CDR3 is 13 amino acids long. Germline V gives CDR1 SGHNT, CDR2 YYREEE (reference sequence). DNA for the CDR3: TGTGCCAGCAGCTTGGTTTCGTATAATGAGCAGTTCTTC. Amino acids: CASSLVSYNEQFF.

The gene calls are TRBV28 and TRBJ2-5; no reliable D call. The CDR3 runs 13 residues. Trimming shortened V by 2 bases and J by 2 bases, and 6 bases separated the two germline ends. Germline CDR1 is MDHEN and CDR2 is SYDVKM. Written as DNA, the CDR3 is TGTGCCAGCAGTTTAATCAGACAAGAGACCCAGTACTTC. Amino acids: CASSLIRQETQYF.